The TCR beta chain described here comes from a study of OX40 agonist ivuxolimab in advanced cancers. Study results and caveats: The study found that CD8+ T cells averaged more expanded clones than CD4+.

In this sample, this clone turned up once. The antigen is unknown. V lost 4 bases and J lost 6, with 16 bases in between. CDR3 length: 16 amino acids. The V gene's germline CDR1 is LNHDA and CDR2 SQIVND (reference sequence). Clones were read by immunoSEQ multiplex PCR, and TCRdb kept only the in-frame ones, dropping some. Altogether about 89,000 clones are present, approximately 91% being singletons, with the ten largest covering approximately 0.7%. Patients had blood sampled at baseline and again on cycle 4 day 1 and cycle 7 day 1. This TCR was sampled from an adult with an advanced solid tumor such as melanoma, head and neck, liver or kidney cancer. Sequenced material: CD4+ or CD8+ T cells sorted from blood, taken in a trial of the OX40 agonist ivuxolimab. The chain has TRBV19 and TRBJ1-6; D not certain. CDR3 in amino acids: CASSTLHLSPNSPLHF. The CDR3 coding sequence is TGTGCCAGTAGTACCCTCCACCTGTCTCCTAATTCACCCCTCCACTTT.